A selection of T cell receptor beta chains follows, all from one sample in a study of T cell repertoires in cytomegalovirus infection. TCRdb redid the calling of the reads with MiXCR, one entry per CDR3 protein. This sample has hundreds of thousands of distinct CDR3 sequences; 10% to 12% occur once, and the top ten carry around 9.6%. Sequencing used PBMCs. Receptors originate from a human donor in good health (CMV status not recorded). Some clones in this sample may be carry-over from other donors' samples. Both conserved end residues are part of each CDR3. Fields, in order: V gene, D gene, clone size, J gene, CDR3 DNA, CDR3 protein. D genes are given only for firm matches. Size is stated for part of the rows, as once, few or many counts, or as a class when the clone is expanded.

v_gene: TRBV28
d_gene: -
abundance: many
j_gene: TRBJ2-4
CDR3nt: TGTGCCAGCGGGCTCGGGGTCACCAAAAACATTCAGTACTTC
CDR3aa: CASGLGVTKNIQYF

v_gene: TRBV7-2
d_gene: -
abundance: many
j_gene: TRBJ2-5
CDR3nt: TGTGCCAGCAGCTTTTCCCTCCAAGAGACCCAGTACTTC
CDR3aa: CASSFSLQETQYF

v_gene: TRBV11-2
d_gene: -
abundance: many
j_gene: TRBJ2-5
CDR3nt: TGTGCCAGCAGCTTGGGGCGGTCCGGGGACCAGTACTTC
CDR3aa: CASSLGRSGDQYF

v_gene: TRBV7-6
d_gene: -
abundance: -
j_gene: TRBJ1-1
CDR3nt: TGTGCCAGCAGCCTCGGGACCGTGGAAGCTTTCTTT
CDR3aa: CASSLGTVEAFF

v_gene: TRBV12-3/TRBV12-4
d_gene: -
abundance: many
j_gene: TRBJ1-2
CDR3nt: TGTGCCAGCAGTTTTGTCAGGGCTGGCTACACCTTC
CDR3aa: CASSFVRAGYTF

v_gene: TRBV9
d_gene: -
abundance: -
j_gene: TRBJ1-6
CDR3nt: TGTGCCAGTTCAGGCGATAATAATTCACCCCTCCACTTT
CDR3aa: CASSGDNNSPLHF

v_gene: TRBV27
d_gene: -
abundance: few
j_gene: TRBJ2-3
CDR3nt: TGTGCCAGCAGTTTACTCTCGAGGAGGCCTGAGGCAGATACGCAGTATTTT
CDR3aa: CASSLLSRRPEADTQYF

v_gene: TRBV19
d_gene: TRBD1
abundance: many
j_gene: TRBJ1-1
CDR3nt: TGTGCCAGTAGGCTGGACAGGGGGCGTGAAGCTTTCTTT
CDR3aa: CASRLDRGREAFF

v_gene: TRBV7-2
d_gene: TRBD2
abundance: many
j_gene: TRBJ2-1
CDR3nt: TGTGCCAGCAGCGAGACTAGCGGAAGTGGGAATGAGCAGTTCTTC
CDR3aa: CASSETSGSGNEQFF

v_gene: TRBV7-9
d_gene: -
abundance: -
j_gene: TRBJ1-2
CDR3nt: TGTGCCAGCATCCTGGATCGTGGGGGCTACACCTTC
CDR3aa: CASILDRGGYTF

v_gene: TRBV27
d_gene: -
abundance: -
j_gene: TRBJ2-2
CDR3nt: TGTGCCAGCAGTTTTTCCGGGACTTTTAACACCGGGGAGCTGTTTTTT
CDR3aa: CASSFSGTFNTGELFF

v_gene: TRBV10-3
d_gene: -
abundance: -
j_gene: TRBJ2-7
CDR3nt: TGTGCCATCAGTGTCGACTCAGCCTACGAGCAGTACTTC
CDR3aa: CAISVDSAYEQYF

v_gene: TRBV25-1
d_gene: TRBD1
abundance: many
j_gene: TRBJ1-2
CDR3nt: TGTGCCAGCAGTGAATTGTGGGACAGGGGGAGTACAGGCTATGGCTACACCTTC
CDR3aa: CASSELWDRGSTGYGYTF

v_gene: TRBV10-3
d_gene: -
abundance: few
j_gene: TRBJ1-3
CDR3nt: TGTGCCATCAGTGACCCGGGGGCGAAAGGAAACACCATATATTTT
CDR3aa: CAISDPGAKGNTIYF

v_gene: TRBV24-1
d_gene: TRBD2
abundance: -
j_gene: TRBJ2-7
CDR3nt: TGTGCCACCAGTGAGCCTTCGTACGGGAGGGCCTGGGAGCAGTACTTC
CDR3aa: CATSEPSYGRAWEQYF

v_gene: TRBV2
d_gene: -
abundance: -
j_gene: TRBJ2-5
CDR3nt: TGTGCCAGCAGTGATACTAGCCCGGAGACCCAGTACTTC
CDR3aa: CASSDTSPETQYF

v_gene: TRBV24-1
d_gene: -
abundance: few
j_gene: TRBJ1-1
CDR3nt: TGTGCCACCAGTGATTTTGGGACCGAGGAAGCTTTCTTT
CDR3aa: CATSDFGTEEAFF

v_gene: TRBV11-2
d_gene: TRBD1
abundance: many
j_gene: TRBJ2-7
CDR3nt: TGTGCCAGCCGTACTCCGGGTCAGGGGGCTAGAAAATCCTACGAGCAGTACTTC
CDR3aa: CASRTPGQGARKSYEQYF

v_gene: TRBV7-3
d_gene: TRBD2
abundance: -
j_gene: TRBJ2-5
CDR3nt: TGTGCCAGCAGCTTAACGTGGGAGGGACTACAAGAGACCCAGTACTTC
CDR3aa: CASSLTWEGLQETQYF

v_gene: TRBV19
d_gene: TRBD1
abundance: -
j_gene: TRBJ2-2
CDR3nt: TGTGCCAGTAGTATAGTTCACAGGGGGAACACCGGGGAGCTGTTTTTT
CDR3aa: CASSIVHRGNTGELFF

v_gene: TRBV19
d_gene: -
abundance: many
j_gene: TRBJ1-1
CDR3nt: TGTGCCAGTGGGCGTAAGACTGACAGAGATTGGAGACAGAGATTGAACACTGAAGCTTTCTTT
CDR3aa: CASGRKTDRDWRQRLNTEAFF

v_gene: TRBV4-1
d_gene: TRBD2
abundance: medium-sized
j_gene: TRBJ2-1
CDR3nt: TGCGCCAGCAGGACTAGCGGGGCCTTTGGGAATGAGCAGTTCTTC
CDR3aa: CASRTSGAFGNEQFF

v_gene: TRBV6-1
d_gene: -
abundance: many
j_gene: TRBJ2-5
CDR3nt: TGTGCCAGCATTAGCGCCGGGTCTAGGGAGACCCAGTACTTC
CDR3aa: CASISAGSRETQYF

v_gene: TRBV7-2
d_gene: -
abundance: many
j_gene: TRBJ1-2
CDR3nt: TGTGCCAGCAGCCCGGGGGAGGGGAGGGGATACTATGGCTACACCTTC
CDR3aa: CASSPGEGRGYYGYTF

v_gene: TRBV7-3
d_gene: TRBD2
abundance: many
j_gene: TRBJ2-3
CDR3nt: TGTGCCAGCAGTGAGAGCGGGAGGGCCCCAGATACGCAGTATTTT
CDR3aa: CASSESGRAPDTQYF

v_gene: TRBV23-1
d_gene: TRBD1
abundance: many
j_gene: TRBJ1-5
CDR3nt: TGCGCCAGCAGTCAAACCGGGACAGGGGAGGATCAGCCCCAGCATTTT
CDR3aa: CASSQTGTGEDQPQHF

v_gene: TRBV14
d_gene: -
abundance: many
j_gene: TRBJ1-6
CDR3nt: TGTGCCAGCAGCCCCAGTCGGCCTGGAGATTCACCCCTCCACTTT
CDR3aa: CASSPSRPGDSPLHF

v_gene: TRBV20-1
d_gene: TRBD2
abundance: many
j_gene: TRBJ2-1
CDR3nt: TGCAGTGTCCTGGGGCAGCTAGCGGGAGGCTTCGGGAATGAGCAGTTCTTC
CDR3aa: CSVLGQLAGGFGNEQFF

v_gene: TRBV11-1
d_gene: -
abundance: many
j_gene: TRBJ2-7
CDR3nt: TGTGCCAGCAGCGCCCTGGGGTCCTACGAGCAGTACTTC
CDR3aa: CASSALGSYEQYF

v_gene: TRBV3-1
d_gene: -
abundance: -
j_gene: TRBJ2-2
CDR3nt: TGTGCCAGCAGCGCTGGATGGGGCGGGGAGCTGTTTTTT
CDR3aa: CASSAGWGGELFF

v_gene: TRBV19
d_gene: TRBD2
abundance: -
j_gene: TRBJ2-1
CDR3nt: TGTGCCAGTAGTATCTTCGCGGGAGTGGGGAATGAGCAGTTCTTC
CDR3aa: CASSIFAGVGNEQFF

v_gene: TRBV11-3
d_gene: -
abundance: many
j_gene: TRBJ2-3
CDR3nt: TGTGCCAGCTCGGGAGCGGACAGCACAGATACGCAGTATTTT
CDR3aa: CASSGADSTDTQYF

v_gene: TRBV11-2
d_gene: -
abundance: -
j_gene: TRBJ1-4
CDR3nt: TGTGCCAGCAGCCCCTGGCGTGAGGAAAAACTGTTTTTT
CDR3aa: CASSPWREEKLFF

v_gene: TRBV20-1
d_gene: -
abundance: -
j_gene: TRBJ1-1
CDR3nt: TGCAGTGCTAGAGAGAAGGGTAAGAACACTGAAGCTTTCTTT
CDR3aa: CSAREKGKNTEAFF

v_gene: TRBV14
d_gene: -
abundance: many
j_gene: TRBJ2-7
CDR3nt: TGTGCCAGCAGCCGCAACTACGAGCAGTACTTC
CDR3aa: CASSRNYEQYF

v_gene: TRBV6-5
d_gene: -
abundance: many
j_gene: TRBJ2-7
CDR3nt: TGTGCCAGCAGTTACCTCCCGGAGGCAGAGCAGTACTTC
CDR3aa: CASSYLPEAEQYF

v_gene: TRBV28
d_gene: -
abundance: many
j_gene: TRBJ2-5
CDR3nt: TGTGCCAGCAGTTTTCCGCTTACAGGGACCCAGTACTTC
CDR3aa: CASSFPLTGTQYF

v_gene: TRBV12-3/TRBV12-4
d_gene: -
abundance: few
j_gene: TRBJ2-1
CDR3nt: TGTGCCAGCAATGACTACCGGGACCACCAGTTCTTC
CDR3aa: CASNDYRDHQFF

v_gene: TRBV7-9
d_gene: TRBD1
abundance: many
j_gene: TRBJ2-1
CDR3nt: TGTGCCAGCAGCATCACAAACCTGGACAGGGTTGTGCAGTTCTTC
CDR3aa: CASSITNLDRVVQFF

v_gene: TRBV7-3
d_gene: -
abundance: many
j_gene: TRBJ2-2
CDR3nt: TGTGCCAGCAGCTTAACGGCGGGGGCGGGAGCCGGGGAGCTGTTTTTT
CDR3aa: CASSLTAGAGAGELFF

v_gene: TRBV20-1
d_gene: -
abundance: many
j_gene: TRBJ2-1
CDR3nt: TGCAGTGCTAGAGGCCAGCGGGCACACATATTCTACAATGAGCAGTTCTTC
CDR3aa: CSARGQRAHIFYNEQFF

v_gene: TRBV7-9
d_gene: -
abundance: many
j_gene: TRBJ2-1
CDR3nt: TGTGCCAGCAGCCCAGAGCCCTACAATGAGCAGTTCTTC
CDR3aa: CASSPEPYNEQFF

v_gene: TRBV6-2/TRBV6-3
d_gene: -
abundance: -
j_gene: TRBJ2-1
CDR3nt: TGTGCCAGCAGATCTAAATGGGTCTACAATGAGCAGTTCTTC
CDR3aa: CASRSKWVYNEQFF

v_gene: TRBV4-2
d_gene: -
abundance: many
j_gene: TRBJ2-7
CDR3nt: TGTGCCAGCAGCCAAGATAGAGTATCCGGTTGGAAGTACTTC
CDR3aa: CASSQDRVSGWKYF

v_gene: TRBV7-9
d_gene: -
abundance: many
j_gene: TRBJ1-5
CDR3nt: TGTGCCAGCAGTCTAATGGGGTTACAGCCCCAGCATTTT
CDR3aa: CASSLMGLQPQHF

v_gene: TRBV7-2
d_gene: TRBD2
abundance: many
j_gene: TRBJ2-5
CDR3nt: TGTGCCAGCAGCTTAACCACGGGAGGCCCACTCAAAGAGACCCAGTACTTC
CDR3aa: CASSLTTGGPLKETQYF

v_gene: TRBV20-1
d_gene: TRBD2
abundance: -
j_gene: TRBJ2-5
CDR3nt: TGCAGTGCGGAAAGTAGCGGGAGGGAAGAGACCCAGTACTTC
CDR3aa: CSAESSGREETQYF

v_gene: TRBV11-2
d_gene: -
abundance: many
j_gene: TRBJ2-3
CDR3nt: TGTGCCAGCAGCTTAGACAGGGCTGGCACAGATACGCAGTATTTT
CDR3aa: CASSLDRAGTDTQYF

v_gene: TRBV7-9
d_gene: TRBD1
abundance: many
j_gene: TRBJ1-4
CDR3nt: TGTGCCAGCAGCCAACGGACAGGTAGTGAAAAACTGTTTTTT
CDR3aa: CASSQRTGSEKLFF

v_gene: TRBV6-4
d_gene: TRBD1
abundance: many
j_gene: TRBJ1-6
CDR3nt: TGTGCCAGCAGTGAAGGGACAGTTAATTCACCCCTCCACTTT
CDR3aa: CASSEGTVNSPLHF

v_gene: TRBV6-1
d_gene: -
abundance: many
j_gene: TRBJ1-1
CDR3nt: TGTGCCAGCAAATTACCGGGCCTTAGGGGGACTGAAGCTTTCTTT
CDR3aa: CASKLPGLRGTEAFF

v_gene: TRBV11-2
d_gene: -
abundance: many
j_gene: TRBJ1-1
CDR3nt: TGTGCCAGCAGCGATCGGCCAGGGTACCTTCCTTGGACGAACACTGAAGCTTTCTTT
CDR3aa: CASSDRPGYLPWTNTEAFF

v_gene: TRBV19
d_gene: TRBD1
abundance: few
j_gene: TRBJ1-4
CDR3nt: TGTGCCAGTAAAAACCGACAGGGTACTACAACTAATGAAAAACTGTTTTTT
CDR3aa: CASKNRQGTTTNEKLFF